This section outlines one T cell receptor (beta chain) sequence together with its context. TCRdb's copy holds only in-frame clones and misses some; the assay was immunoSEQ multiplex PCR. The sample lists approximately 100,000 clones, 81% occurring once. This specimen belongs to a study of blood T cell repertoires in COVID-19. Germline CDR1 is MGHRA and CDR2 is YSYEKL. The CDR3 consists of 15 residues. Trimming removed 1 base at V and 8 bases at J, with 14 bases between. The chain has TRBV4-1 and TRBJ1-4; D gene uncertain. This clonotype was sampled from a woman over 75 with acute or convalescent COVID-19. Material: peripheral blood. This CDR3 reads CASSQGGRPTEKLFF. The CDR3 nucleotides are TGCGCCAGCAGCCAAGGAGGGAGACCGACCGAAAAACTGTTTTTT.